The entry below gives a single T cell receptor (beta chain) sequence along with its context. What it recognizes is unknown. The data belong to a study of CD8 T cells in ankylosing spondylitis. Quantitative 5'-RACE was performed with molecular barcodes, and it yielded the TCR beta libraries. Using its own MiXCR run on the 5' RACE reads, TCRdb lists one record per CDR3 protein. The table has around 770,000 distinct CDR3 sequences, around 20% seen once. Whole-study findings and limits: Matched synovial fluid from ankylosing spondylitis patients was reported to be enriched for disease-linked clones. A subset of motif variants has previously been described in the synovial fluid and blood of reactive arthritis. Typical of ankylosing spondylitis blood, it appeared, was a TCR beta motif of several highly homologous variants. Disease-associated clones were CD8+ and fairly uncommon in peripheral blood.

Sequenced material: blood, either unsorted or a sorted T cell fraction (not recorded which). This receptor was identified in a male donor with ankylosing spondylitis.

The CDR3 sequence is CASSLSGGASPPFF. The CDR3 DNA follows: TGTGCCAGCAGTTTATCTGGTGGGGCTAGCCCGCCGTTCTTC. J is TRBJ2-1 and V is TRBV27; possibly TRBD1 or TRBD2 for D (5 bases each). The CDR3 has 14 amino acids. In germline, CDR1 is MNHEY, CDR2 SMNVEV (reference sequence). Trimming stripped 0 bases from V and 15 bases from J, with 18 bases between.